This T cell receptor (beta chain) derives from a study of breast tumors, draining lymph nodes, adjacent tissues. The CDR3 spans 15 residues. From germline, CDR1 is DFQATT and CDR2 SNEGSKA (reference sequence). TCRdb used MiXCR to reprocess the multiplex PCR reads, holding one entry per CDR3 protein. The data hold tens of thousands of distinct CDR3 sequences, with more than 25% observed a single time. Study-wide findings and caveats: Tumors had less TCR diversity than lymph nodes, more than nontumor tissue. Findings are consistent with lymph node origin and intratumoral expansion of most tumor T cells. The lymph node origin of tumor T cells was framed as consistent with a hypothesis, not demonstrated. Luminal-like breast cancer showed significantly higher tumor–nontumor repertoire similarity than basal-like.

As to this clonotype: Its antigen remains unknown. Its ends do not fully match the called genes, so a read error is possible.

Samples came from axillary lymph nodes draining the breast cancer. The sample consisted of axillary lymph node tissue. The chain is built from TRBV20-1 and TRBJ2-7, with 8 bases identical to TRBD2. This TCR came from a female donor with breast cancer. Some clones in this sample may be carry-over from other donors' samples. The CDR3 spells CSATPGTRPSFEQYF. In nucleotides, the CDR3 is TGCAGTGCAACACCCGGGACTAGGCCTTCCTTCGAGCAGTACTTC.